The 25 T cell receptor beta chains listed next were all sequenced from one sample in a study of T-cell reconstitution after alpha-beta-depleted transplantation in children. Unique molecular identifiers were incorporated into the prepared TCRbeta library. TCRdb reprocessed the PCR reads with MiXCR, giving one entry per CDR3 protein. Altogether fewer than 400,000 distinct CDR3 sequences are present, just over 20% being singletons, with the ten largest covering about 3.8%. The material was PBMCs from the stem cell graft donor, obtained from the stem cell graft. Receptors were obtained from a human donor who donated a stem cell graft to a child with acute myeloid leukemia.

This clonotype was detected many times. The rearrangement links TRBV20-1 to TRBJ2-7, with TRBD1 matching 8 bases. The CDR3 is 15 amino acids. Germline V gene sequence: CDR1 DFQATT, CDR2 SNEGSKA (reference sequence). V shed 6 bases and J 5 bases; nucleotides not matched to a gene: 15. CDR3 amino acids: CSASSIGRGQHEQYF. CDR3 DNA: TGCAGTGCCTCCTCCATTGGCAGGGGGCAACACGAGCAGTACTTC.

The chain recombines TRBV20-1 with TRBJ2-3, with no clear D. Germline CDR1 and CDR2: DFQATT and SNEGSKA (reference sequence). The CDR3 loop spans 19 amino acids. With 6 bases removed from V and 3 bases from J, the gap between germline ends came to 31 bases. The DNA of the CDR3 is TGCAGTGCCAAAGCCGTCGTTCTCAATGATGGCTCATTTACAGATACGCAGTATTTT. This encodes CSAKAVVLNDGSFTDTQYF.

There are many counts of this clonotype. This chain joins TRBV5-1 and TRBJ2-7; D is unresolved. CDR1 SGHRS and CDR2 YFSETQ come from the germline V gene. CDR3 length: 16 residues. V was trimmed by 2 bases and J by 0 bases, leaving 15 bases between them. The CDR3 spells CASSFAMTRSSYEQYF. The CDR3 DNA reads TGCGCCAGCAGCTTCGCCATGACACGGAGCTCCTACGAGCAGTACTTC. The entire variable domain, with the rest obtained from reference TRBV5-1 and TRBJ2-7, is as follows: KAGVTQTPRYLIKTRGQQVTLSCSPISGHRSVSWYQQTPGQGLQFLFEYFSETQRNKGNFPGRFSGRQFSNSRSEMNVSTLELGDSALYLCASSFAMTRSSYEQYFGPGTRLTVT.

The chain carries TRBV20-1 and TRBJ2-4; D gene uncertain. Germline V gene sequence: CDR1 DFQATT, CDR2 SNEGSKA (reference sequence). This CDR3 is built from 14 residues. Deletions cut 3 bases from V and 6 bases from J, with 15 bases between. The CDR3 DNA is TGCAGTGCTAGTTTCGTCAGGCAGGCAAACATTCAGTACTTC. Translating it yields CSASFVRQANIQYF.

There are a few counts of this clonotype. CDR3 amino acids: CAISGPREGEQYF. The CDR3 DNA is TGTGCCATCAGTGGCCCACGGGAGGGCGAGCAGTACTTC. The chain carries TRBV10-3 and TRBJ2-7; 8 bases agree with TRBD2. Germline loops: CDR1 ENHRY, CDR2 SYGVKD. The CDR3 extends over 13 amino acids. J lost 6 bases, V lost 4 bases, and 5 bases had no gene match.

This sequence joins TRBV6-5 and TRBJ2-3; 9 bases fit TRBD2. CDR1 MNHEY and CDR2 SVGAGI come from the germline V gene. V lost 3 bases and J lost 8; bases outside the gene matches: 9. CDR3 length: 15 residues. The DNA of the CDR3 is TGTGCCAGCAGTTATCTAGCGGGATCCCCAGCTACGCAGTATTTT. This translates into CASSYLAGSPATQYF.

This CDR3 is CASSQNRETQYF. The CDR3 nucleotides read TGTGCCAGCAGCCAAAATCGGGAGACCCAGTACTTC. V usage is TRBV3-1 and J usage is TRBJ2-5; D remains unclear. Trimming cost V 2 bases and J 5 bases, with 6 bases left between them. Germline CDR1 reads LGHDT; CDR2 reads YNNKEL (reference sequence). There are 12 residues in the CDR3.

Only a few counts were recorded for this clonotype. CDR3 in amino acids: CSAPQGPLSYNEQFF. The CDR3 region has the DNA TGCAGTGCTCCACAGGGTCCCCTCTCCTACAATGAGCAGTTCTTC. This chain connects TRBV20-1 to TRBJ2-1, with D possibly matching TRBD1 (6 bases). Deletions cut 5 bases from V and 0 bases from J, with 14 bases between. From germline, CDR1 is DFQATT and CDR2 SNEGSKA (reference sequence). There are 15 residues in the CDR3.

The sample holds a few counts of this clonotype. The rearrangement joins TRBV25-1 to TRBJ2-1, with D possibly matching TRBD1 (5 bases). Trimming took off 2 bases at V and 4 bases at J, with 27 bases between the two ends. This CDR3 has 20 amino acids. The V gene's germline CDR1 is MGHDK and CDR2 SYGVNS. The CDR3: CASSEQGMQYTTRKYNEQFF. CDR3 in DNA: TGTGCCAGCAGTGAACAGGGTATGCAGTACACAACCAGAAAGTACAATGAGCAGTTCTTC. The whole variable domain, remainder taken from reference TRBV25-1 and TRBJ2-1, is EADIYQTPRYLVIGTGKKITLECSQTMGHDKMYWYQQDPGMELHLIHYSYGVNSTEKGDLSSESTVSRIRTEHFPLTLESARPSHTSQYLCASSEQGMQYTTRKYNEQFFGPGTRLTVL.

This clonotype occurred a few times. The rearrangement joins TRBV12-3 or TRBV12-4 to TRBJ1-2; TRBD1 might be the D (5 bases). There are 11 residues in the CDR3. With 6 bases removed from V and 8 bases from J, the gap between germline ends came to 10 bases. CDR3 nucleotides: TGTGCCAGCAGCCAGGGACTCGGCTACACCTTC. It is translated as CASSQGLGYTF.

This clonotype was detected only a few times. The chain joins TRBV20-1 to TRBJ1-1; TRBD1 might be the D (5 bases). This CDR3 comprises 16 residues. V was cut by 0 bases and J by 0 bases, with 14 bases left in between. Looked up from germline, CDR1 is DFQATT and CDR2 is SNEGSKA (reference sequence). The CDR3 loop is CSARDIGTAMNTEAFF. CDR3 sequence (DNA): TGCAGTGCTAGAGATATCGGGACGGCAATGAACACTGAAGCTTTCTTT.

In DNA, the CDR3 is TGTGCCAGCCGCAGACTAGCGGGAGGGCGCGACTACGAGCAGTACTTC. It encodes CASRRLAGGRDYEQYF. The chain uses TRBV5-6 and TRBJ2-7; 14 nucleotides agree with TRBD2. This CDR3 region has 16 residues. V lost 7 bases, J lost 3 bases, and 9 bases stayed unmatched. The germline gives CDR1 SGHDT, CDR2 YYEEEE.

The chain uses TRBV7-2 and TRBJ2-5, with D perhaps TRBD2 (7 bases). V lost 6 bases, J lost 5 bases, and 13 bases lay in between. CDR3 length equals 13 residues. Germline V gene data show CDR1 as SGHTA and CDR2 as FQGNSA. CDR3 amino acids: CASSQGRVETQYF. The DNA for the CDR3 is TGTGCCAGCAGTCAGGGGAGGGTTGAGACCCAGTACTTC.

The chain is built from TRBV6-2 or TRBV6-3 and TRBJ2-7, with 10 nucleotides matching TRBD2. The V gene's germline CDR1 is MNHEY and CDR2 SVGEGT. Germline trimming cut 6 bases from V and 7 bases from J; bases unmatched to any gene: 15. The CDR3 totals 16 residues. DNA of the CDR3: TGTGCCAGCAGCCTCATCGCTAGCGGGAGAGTAGATGAGCAGTACTTC. Its protein is CASSLIASGRVDEQYF.

This clonotype was counted at least ten times. The chain uses TRBV12-3 or TRBV12-4 and TRBJ2-7, with no clear D. V gave up 8 bases and J gave up 0 bases, with 5 bases separating them. CDR3 length: 11 amino acids. CDR3 DNA sequence: TGTGCCAGCGGCAACTCCTACGAGCAGTACTTC. Translation: CASGNSYEQYF.

J is TRBJ1-3 and V is TRBV15, with D uncertain. V was pared by 3 bases and J by 6 bases, with 18 bases between. The CDR3 spans 16 residues. The germline V gene encodes CDR1 LNHNV and CDR2 YYDKDF (reference sequence). The CDR3 nucleotides read TGTGCCACCAGCAGGGCAGGAGCTCCTTATTTAAACACCATATATTTT. This translates into CATSRAGAPYLNTIYF.

The table lists this clonotype with a few counts. The chain employs TRBV21-1 and TRBJ2-2; the table names TRBD1, a call not compared with the DNA. TRBV21-1 is flagged as a pseudogene. The CDR3 length is 16 residues. CDR3 amino acids: CASTMGRGPYTGELFF. Here the CDR3 DNA reads TGTGCCAGCACCATGGGCAGGGGGCCTTACACCGGGGAGCTGTTTTTT.

The chain has TRBV6-1 and TRBJ2-1; a possible D gene is TRBD2 (5 bases). The ends were cut back, 7 bases at V and 4 bases at J, with 17 bases in the middle. Germline values: CDR1 MNHNS, CDR2 SASEGT. The CDR3 consists of 15 residues. DNA of the CDR3: TGTGCCAGCAATAGGACTCCCGAAGGGTACAATGAGCAGTTCTTC. This sequence encodes CASNRTPEGYNEQFF.

A remark on this clonotype: Relative to the germline gene, one junction end is altered; a read error may explain this. The chain combines TRBV20-1 with TRBJ2-1; 11 nucleotides match TRBD2. Germline assignment: CDR1 DFQATT and CDR2 SNEGSKA (reference sequence). This CDR3 is 17 amino acids long. The CDR3 region is CSAKGTSGTSSYNEQFF. DNA of the CDR3: TGCAGCGCTAAGGGGACTAGCGGTACTAGCTCCTACAATGAGCAGTTCTTC.

The rearrangement links TRBV20-1 to TRBJ2-5; TRBD2 agrees at 12 bases. Looked up from germline, CDR1 is DFQATT and CDR2 is SNEGSKA (reference sequence). CDR3 length equals 17 residues. The V gene end was trimmed by 4 bases and the J gene end by 0 bases; junction bases not matched to a gene: 9. The CDR3 region has the DNA TGCAGTGCTAAAACAGGGACTAGCGGGTTTTACCAAGAGACCCAGTACTTC. Its protein product is CSAKTGTSGFYQETQYF.

The rearrangement links TRBV20-1 to TRBJ2-1, with TRBD2 matching over 10 bases. J lost 5 bases, V lost 1 base, and 11 bases had no gene match. Per germline, CDR1 DFQATT and CDR2 SNEGSKA (reference sequence). The CDR3 is 17 residues long. In DNA form, the CDR3 reads TGCAGTGCTAGAGGCCCGGGGAGGACTAGCGGCAACAATGAGCAGTTCTTC. This encodes CSARGPGRTSGNNEQFF.

The V call is TRBV5-1, the J call TRBJ2-7, with 9 positions matching TRBD1. The CDR3 sequence is 17 residues long. V dropped 3 bases and J dropped 1; count of bases not matched to a gene: 11. Per the germline V gene, CDR1 is SGHRS and CDR2 is YFSETQ. CDR3 DNA: TGCGCCAGCAGCTCCTCTCCGGGGACAGGGACGTCCTACGAGCAGTACTTC. Translating gives CASSSSPGTGTSYEQYF. The full variable domain, in which reference TRBV5-1 and TRBJ2-7 provide the parts outside the CDR3, is KAGVTQTPRYLIKTRGQQVTLSCSPISGHRSVSWYQQTPGQGLQFLFEYFSETQRNKGNFPGRFSGRQFSNSRSEMNVSTLELGDSALYLCASSSSPGTGTSYEQYFGPGTRLTVT.

The V call is TRBV27, the J call TRBJ2-1, with 8 bases lining up with TRBD1. J gave up 6 bases and V 2 bases, and 6 bases lay outside the gene matches. The CDR3 is 15 residues long. CDR1 and CDR2 (germline): MNHEY, SMNVEV (reference sequence). In DNA form, the CDR3 reads TGTGCCAGCAGTTTACTACAGACAGGGGTCAATGAGCAGTTCTTC. This codes for CASSLLQTGVNEQFF.

This clonotype was detected many times. CDR3 nucleotide sequence: TGCAGTGCTAGACGGCCCACTAGCGGGAGGATCTACGAGCAGTACTTC. Its translation is CSARRPTSGRIYEQYF. The rearrangement uses TRBV20-1 and TRBJ2-7, with 12 positions matching TRBD2. The CDR3 is 16 amino acids. Germline CDR1 DFQATT, CDR2 SNEGSKA (reference sequence). The junction had 8 bases not matched to a gene; V was cut back by 2 bases and J by 3 bases.

The rearrangement joins TRBV6-4 to TRBJ2-2; 10 bases are a match to TRBD2. This CDR3 comprises 15 residues. The junction had 3 bases not matched to a gene; V was cut back by 4 bases and J by 4 bases. Per germline, CDR1 MRHNA and CDR2 SNTAGT. CDR3 amino acids: CASSASGSGTGELFF. CDR3 sequence (DNA): TGTGCCAGCAGTGCTAGCGGGAGCGGCACCGGGGAGCTGTTTTTT.